The 30 T cell receptor beta chains reported below all come from one sample, sequenced in a study of T cell repertoires in cytomegalovirus infection. TCRdb reprocessed the reads via MiXCR and lists one record per CDR3 protein. The profile covers some 150,000 distinct CDR3 sequences, with roughly a quarter appearing a single time and approximately 11% taken by the ten largest. Input material: PBMCs. All receptors come from a human donor in good health (CMV status not recorded). Some clones in this sample may be carry-over from other donors' samples.

This clonotype was seen repeatedly, ten times or more. The J gene is TRBJ2-5, the V gene TRBV7-8; D is unresolved. Trimming removed 1 base from V and 3 bases from J, with 6 bases in between. CDR3 length equals 13 residues. CDR1 is SGHVS, CDR2 FQNEAQ, per germline. CDR3 protein: CASSLGTEETQYF. The CDR3 DNA is TGTGCCAGCAGCTTAGGGACGGAAGAGACCCAGTACTTC.

This clonotype appeared a few times. V usage is TRBV28 and J usage is TRBJ2-7; D tentatively fits TRBD1 or TRBD2 (5 bases each). CDR3 length: 14 residues. V lost 5 bases and J lost 2, with 13 bases in between. In germline, CDR1 is MDHEN, CDR2 SYDVKM. The chain's CDR3 is CASSPGTEAYEQYF. DNA of the CDR3: TGTGCCAGCAGTCCCGGGACGGAGGCCTACGAGCAGTACTTC.

This clonotype has only a few counts. The chain couples TRBV6-5 to TRBJ2-6, with D tentatively TRBD1 (6 bases). The length of the CDR3 is 19 residues. Germline loops: CDR1 MNHEY, CDR2 SVGAGI. With 2 bases removed from V and 0 bases from J, the gap between germline ends came to 17 bases. CDR3 in DNA: TGTGCCAGCAGTTACCATGGGGCAGGGGCTGTCTCTGGGGCCAACGTCCTGACTTTC. Translated: CASSYHGAGAVSGANVLTF.

This clonotype has a handful of counts. The chain combines TRBV7-3 with TRBJ2-1; TRBD1 or TRBD2 may be the D gene (5 bases each). Trimming removed 5 bases at V and 6 bases at J, with 17 bases between. CDR3 length: 15 amino acids. Per germline, CDR1 SGHTA and CDR2 FQGTGA. In nucleotides, the CDR3 is TGTGCCAGCAGCCCTACGGGGCCTGTGGGCAATGAGCAGTTCTTC. It codes for CASSPTGPVGNEQFF. Full variable domain (outside the CDR3, taken from reference TRBV7-3 and TRBJ2-1): GAGVSQTPSNKVTEKGKYVELRCDPISGHTALYWYRQSLGQGPEFLIYFQGTGAADDSGLPNDRFFAVRPEGSVSTLKIQRTERGDSAVYLCASSPTGPVGNEQFFGPGTRLTVL.

The V call is TRBV6-2 or TRBV6-3, the J call TRBJ2-1, with a possible D match to TRBD2 (5 bases). The CDR3 is made up of 11 amino acids. The V and J ends lost 8 bases and 8 bases respectively, with 10 bases between them. Germline CDR1 and CDR2: MNHEY and SVGEGT. The CDR3 region has the DNA TGTGCCAGCGCTAGCACCCATGAGCAGTTCTTC. Translation: CASASTHEQFF.

In its sample, this clonotype was seen a few times. The V call is TRBV6-6, the J call TRBJ1-4, with 9 bases aligning to TRBD1. Per germline, CDR1 MNHNY and CDR2 SVGAGI (reference sequence). This CDR3 is built from 15 residues. Trimming cost V 5 bases and J 8 bases; bases outside gene matches: 9. In DNA form, the CDR3 reads TGTGCCAGCAGTCAAAAACAGGGGGCAGACGAAAAACTGTTTTTT. Protein sequence: CASSQKQGADEKLFF.

This clonotype was found many times. The rearrangement links TRBV7-6 to TRBJ2-1, with 7 bases fitting TRBD1. The germline V gene encodes CDR1 SGHVS and CDR2 FNYEAQ. This CDR3 region has 16 residues. Losses at the gene ends were 2 bases for V and 0 bases for J; bases not matched to a gene: 4. Here the CDR3 DNA reads TGTGCCAGCAGCTTAACGACAGGGATCTCCTACAATGAGCAGTTCTTC. Residues: CASSLTTGISYNEQFF. Full variable domain (rest looked up from reference TRBV7-6 and TRBJ2-1): GAGVSQSPRYKVTKRGQDVALRCDPISGHVSLYWYRQALGQGPEFLTYFNYEAQQDKSGLPNDRFSAERPEGSISTLTIQRTEQRDSAMYRCASSLTTGISYNEQFFGPGTRLTVL.

CDR3 DNA: TGCGCCAGCAGTCAATCTCGAGCGGGGCCCTACAATGAGCAGTTCTTC. It specifies CASSQSRAGPYNEQFF. This chain joins TRBV23-1 and TRBJ2-1, with 7 bases matching TRBD2. TRBV23-1 is classed as an ORF, of uncertain function. This CDR3 is 16 amino acids long. V lost 0 bases, J lost 2 bases, and 4 bases stayed unmatched.

This clonotype was seen a handful of times. DNA of the CDR3: TGTGCCACCAGCAGAGACAGCGGGGATCGGGGACTCATGAACACTGAAGCTTTCTTT. It translates to CATSRDSGDRGLMNTEAFF. This chain joins TRBV15 and TRBJ1-1; maybe TRBD1 (5 bases). Per germline, CDR1 LNHNV and CDR2 YYDKDF (reference sequence). This CDR3 is 19 amino acids long. The V gene lost 0 bases and the J gene lost 0 bases, with 20 bases spanning the gap.

This clonotype was observed at least ten times. The V call is TRBV7-2, the J call TRBJ1-6; maybe TRBD1 (5 bases). CDR3 length: 15 amino acids. The germline V and J ends were trimmed by 6 bases and 6 bases, with 15 bases remaining between them. The germline CDR1 and CDR2 sequences are SGHTA and FQGNSA. This CDR3 is CASRGSTGRNSPLHF. The CDR3 DNA follows: TGTGCCAGCAGGGGCTCTACAGGTCGTAATTCACCCCTCCACTTT.

This clonotype was observed a few times. The chain recombines TRBV7-8 with TRBJ2-5; 8 bases are shared with TRBD1. From germline, CDR1 is SGHVS and CDR2 FQNEAQ. J lost 4 bases, V lost 2 bases, and 9 bases had no gene match. This CDR3 spans 16 amino acids. The CDR3 is CASSLRRADRGETQYF. DNA of the CDR3: TGTGCCAGCAGCTTACGTCGCGCCGACAGGGGAGAGACCCAGTACTTC.

This chain joins TRBV18 and TRBJ2-5; no definite D call. V was clipped by 3 bases and J by 1 base, with 6 bases between them. Looked up from germline, CDR1 is KGHSH and CDR2 is LQKENI. This CDR3 has 13 amino acids. The CDR3 nucleotides are TGTGCCAGCTCACCGGGATTCCAAGAGACCCAGTACTTC. Its protein product is CASSPGFQETQYF.

Details on this clonotype: Germline and junction disagree at one end, which may indicate a read error. CDR3 region: CTSSFKTEAFF. CDR3 DNA sequence: TGTACCAGCAGTTTCAAAACTGAAGCTTTCTTT. The rearrangement joins TRBV28 to TRBJ1-1; D gene uncertain. The CDR3 runs 11 residues. Germline values: CDR1 MDHEN, CDR2 SYDVKM.

This clonotype was detected only a few times. The V gene is TRBV11-3, the J gene TRBJ1-5; perhaps TRBD1 as D (6 bases). V shed 7 bases and J shed 4 bases, with 32 bases lying between them. Germline lookup yields CDR1 SGHNT and CDR2 YENEEA. This CDR3 spans 20 amino acids. The CDR3 spells CASTVLSPGHPRGRNQPQHF. As DNA, the CDR3 is TGTGCCAGCACCGTACTTTCACCGGGACACCCTCGTGGTCGGAATCAGCCCCAGCATTTT.

Only one count was recorded for this clonotype. The chain joins TRBV7-8 to TRBJ2-5; D possibly corresponds to TRBD2 (5 bases). The CDR3 totals 13 residues. Germline assignment: CDR1 SGHVS and CDR2 FQNEAQ. V was shortened by 3 bases and J by 7 bases, with 12 bases between the two germline ends. Here the CDR3 DNA reads TGTGCCAGCAGCTTCCTCTTAGAGGGGACCCAGTACTTC. This encodes CASSFLLEGTQYF. The variable domain in full, completed from reference TRBV7-8 and TRBJ2-5, reads GAGVSQSPRYKVAKRGQDVALRCDPISGHVSLFWYQQALGQGPEFLTYFQNEAQLDKSGLPSDRFFAERPEGSVSTLKIQRTQQEDSAVYLCASSFLLEGTQYFGPGTRLLVL.

Here the CDR3 reads CASRLTGDANGYTF. The CDR3 region has the DNA TGTGCCAGCAGATTGACAGGGGATGCCAATGGCTACACCTTC. This chain joins TRBV6-2 or TRBV6-3 and TRBJ1-2, with 8 bases matching TRBD1. V trimming: 6 bases; J trimming: 6 bases; junction bases outside the gene matches: 9. The CDR3 extends over 14 amino acids. The V gene's germline CDR1 is MNHEY and CDR2 SVGEGT.

This clonotype showed up just a few times. The chain employs TRBV6-2 or TRBV6-3 and TRBJ2-2, with D possibly being TRBD2 (6 bases). Deletions cut 1 base from V and 3 bases from J, with 15 bases between. This CDR3 spans 17 amino acids. Germline CDR1 MNHEY, CDR2 SVGEGT. As DNA, the CDR3 is TGTGCCAGCAGTTACTTTCCCGGGGGAGCCGACACCGGGGAGCTGTTTTTT. Translation gives CASSYFPGGADTGELFF.

In this sample, this clonotype turned up a few times. The V call is TRBV23-1, the J call TRBJ2-4; no clear D gene. TRBV23-1 is an ORF for which the function is uncertain. The CDR3 has 13 residues. The ends were cut back, 3 bases at V and 1 base at J, with 4 bases in the middle. The CDR3: CASSQGAKNIQYF. The CDR3, as DNA: TGCGCCAGCAGTCAGGGGGCCAAAAACATTCAGTACTTC.

Comments on this clonotype: No conserved phenylalanine or tryptophan is present at the end of the CDR3, so a read error is the likely explanation. The chain employs TRBV28 and TRBJ1-1, with 10 bases aligning to TRBD1. The CDR3 runs to 16 residues. Germline V gene data show CDR1 as MDHEN and CDR2 as SYDVKM. V lost 4 bases to trimming and J lost 3 bases; unmatched junction nucleotides: 8. The CDR3 region has the DNA TGTGCCAGCAGTTCCCCCCCCGGGACAGGGGACACTGAAGCTTTCCTT. Protein: CASSSPPGTGDTEAFL.

This clonotype was recorded a few times. The rearrangement joins TRBV6-2 or TRBV6-3 to TRBJ2-3; 11 bases map to TRBD2. Germline CDR1 and CDR2: MNHEY and SVGEGT. Trimming cost V 4 bases and J 9 bases; bases outside gene matches: 15. This CDR3 region has 17 residues. CDR3 DNA: TGTGCCAGCAGTTCCCTCCTCTTGCTAGCGGGGGGACTGACGCAGTATTTT. As protein: CASSSLLLLAGGLTQYF.

This clonotype showed up just a few times. This chain connects TRBV7-2 to TRBJ1-6, with a possible D match to TRBD1 (6 bases). Germline loops: CDR1 SGHTA, CDR2 FQGNSA. The CDR3 consists of 15 residues. V lost 5 bases and J 5 bases, leaving 13 bases between the germline ends. The CDR3 DNA reads TGTGCCAGCAGCCTAACAGGGTACCATAATTCACCCCTCCACTTT. Encoded protein: CASSLTGYHNSPLHF.

This clonotype was observed a handful of times. The chain links TRBV28 to TRBJ2-1; D remains ambiguous. CDR1 and CDR2 (germline): MDHEN, SYDVKM. The CDR3 has 17 amino acids. Trimming cost V 1 base and J 0 bases, with 13 bases left between them. The CDR3 loop is CASSLYFRPSSYNEQFF. CDR3 sequence (DNA): TGTGCCAGCAGTTTATACTTCAGGCCCAGCTCCTACAATGAGCAGTTCTTC.

This clonotype showed up many times. This rearrangement joins TRBV28 to TRBJ2-1; D ambiguous. The germline gives CDR1 MDHEN, CDR2 SYDVKM. The CDR3 consists of 11 residues. V lost 4 bases and J lost 11, with 9 bases in between. The CDR3 sequence is CASSSDRKQFF. DNA of the CDR3: TGTGCCAGCAGTTCGGACCGTAAGCAGTTCTTC.

V and J are TRBV20-1 and TRBJ1-1, with D unresolved. Looked up from germline, CDR1 is DFQATT and CDR2 is SNEGSKA (reference sequence). The CDR3 is 14 residues long. V lost 0 bases, J lost 3 bases, and 11 bases lay in between. This CDR3 is CSARDPGYYTEAFF. DNA of the CDR3: TGCAGTGCTAGAGATCCTGGTTACTACACTGAAGCTTTCTTT.

This clonotype was counted ten times or more. The chain is built from TRBV7-8 and TRBJ2-7; D unresolved. V lost 1 base and J lost 0, with 7 bases in between. The CDR3 has 14 residues. The germline V gene encodes CDR1 SGHVS and CDR2 FQNEAQ. The CDR3 here is CASSLEGGSYEQYF. The CDR3 DNA follows: TGTGCCAGCAGCTTAGAGGGCGGCTCCTACGAGCAGTACTTC.

This clonotype was counted a few times. The rearrangement uses TRBV19 and TRBJ2-1, with 11 bases identical to TRBD2. J lost 4 bases, V lost 6 bases, and 11 bases had no gene match. CDR3 length equals 17 residues. Per the germline V gene, CDR1 is LNHDA and CDR2 is SQIVND (reference sequence). The CDR3 sequence is CASSPIAASGRYNEQFF. Written as DNA, the CDR3 is TGTGCCAGTAGCCCCATTGCGGCTAGCGGGAGGTACAATGAGCAGTTCTTC.

This clonotype was recorded a few times. V is TRBV7-8 and J is TRBJ2-7; TRBD2 aligns across 8 bases. CDR1 SGHVS and CDR2 FQNEAQ come from the germline V gene. With V trimmed by 3 bases and J by 5 bases, 6 bases remained unmatched. The CDR3 spans 14 residues. The CDR3 DNA is TGTGCCAGCAGCTTTAGGCGGGGGGAGCACGAGCAGTACTTC. As protein: CASSFRRGEHEQYF.

The chain combines TRBV20-1 with TRBJ2-1; 8 bases line up with TRBD1. This CDR3 has 14 amino acids. The V gene end was trimmed by 1 base and the J gene end by 8 bases; junction bases not matched to a gene: 7. Germline V gene lookup returns CDR1 DFQATT and CDR2 SNEGSKA (reference sequence). DNA of the CDR3: TGCAGTGCTAGAGGGCAGGGGGCCCGGTATGAGCAGTTCTTC. This encodes CSARGQGARYEQFF.

J is TRBJ2-2 and V is TRBV2, with D possibly matching TRBD2 (5 bases). Per germline, CDR1 SNHLY and CDR2 FYNNEI. V was clipped by 7 bases and J by 4 bases, with 13 bases between them. The CDR3 consists of 14 residues. The CDR3, as DNA: TGTGCCAGCACACCGAGGGAAACCACCGGGGAGCTGTTTTTT. Translating it yields CASTPRETTGELFF.

The rearrangement uses TRBV28 and TRBJ2-1, with 7 bases aligning to TRBD2. This CDR3 has 15 residues. CDR1 is MDHEN, CDR2 SYDVKM, per germline. The V gene end was trimmed by 6 bases and the J gene end by 7 bases; junction bases not matched to a gene: 12. The CDR3 coding sequence is TGTGCCAGCAGCCGGCAGAGCGGGAAGGTTAATGAGCAGTTCTTC. It yields the protein CASSRQSGKVNEQFF.